The rows below give T cell receptor beta chains drawn from one sample of a study of T cell repertoires in cytomegalovirus infection. TCRdb re-called the reads with MiXCR, one entry per CDR3 protein. The sample contains about a million distinct CDR3 sequences, roughly 31% of which appear only once. No antigens are known for them. The source material was cultured CD8+ T cells from PBMCs, sampled from culture after CMV antigen stimulation. The receptors shown here come from a human donor in good health (CMV status not recorded). Some clones in this sample may be carry-over from other donors' samples. Both conserved end residues are part of each CDR3. The D gene is left open where the match is weak. Clone size is not always given. Where it is, it says once, few, many or a class for expanded clones.

>-|TRBV7-2|TRBJ1-1|many
CASSPWDGYLPNTEAFF
TGTGCCAGCAGCCCCTGGGACGGATATTTACCGAACACTGAAGCTTTCTTT
>-|TRBV7-6|TRBJ2-3|once
CASSLSWPDTQYF
TGTGCCAGCAGCCTTAGTTGGCCAGATACGCAGTATTTT
>-|TRBV7-9|TRBJ1-1|few
CASSLVGWDLPFF
TGTGCCAGCAGCTTAGTAGGTTGGGACCTTCCTTTCTTT
>-|TRBV7-2|TRBJ2-1|many
CASNLHTSSYNEQFF
TGTGCCAGCAACCTCCACACGAGCTCCTACAATGAGCAGTTCTTC
>-|TRBV11-3|TRBJ2-2|few
CASSGPYWGNTGELFF
TGTGCCAGCAGCGGACCTTATTGGGGCAACACCGGGGAGCTGTTTTTT
>TRBD1|TRBV27|TRBJ1-2|-
CASSLQGADYGYTF
TGTGCCAGCAGTTTACAGGGGGCGGACTATGGCTACACCTTC
>-|TRBV7-9|TRBJ2-1|once
CASRPTTEYNEQFF
TGTGCCAGCAGGCCCACTACCGAATACAATGAGCAGTTCTTC
>-|TRBV6-1|TRBJ2-5|many
CASSEGLGTRETQYF
TGTGCCAGCAGTGAAGGTCTTGGGACACGAGAGACCCAGTACTTC
>-|TRBV12-3/TRBV12-4|TRBJ1-1|-
CASSTAQGLNTEAFF
TGTGCCAGCAGTACCGCACAGGGCTTGAACACTGAAGCTTTCTTT
>TRBD1|TRBV7-6|TRBJ2-3|few
CASSSDRGLSTDTQYF
TGTGCCAGCAGCTCGGACAGGGGGCTCAGCACAGATACGCAGTATTTT
>-|TRBV27|TRBJ1-2|-
CASSLFVGSYGYTF
TGTGCCAGCAGTTTATTTGTAGGGAGCTATGGCTACACCTTC
>TRBD2|TRBV11-2|TRBJ2-3|-
CASSRAGASGDTQYF
TGTGCCAGCAGCAGAGCGGGGGCGTCCGGAGATACGCAGTATTTT
>-|TRBV27|TRBJ2-1|-
CASSLNTGDLSYNEQFF
TGTGCCAGCAGTTTAAATACCGGGGACCTATCCTACAATGAGCAGTTCTTC
>TRBD1|TRBV7-9|TRBJ1-4|-
CASSLDWDREEKLFF
TGTGCCAGCAGCCTTGACTGGGACAGGGAAGAAAAACTGTTTTTT
>TRBD1|TRBV10-3|TRBJ1-1|-
CAISEPPGQGPRDTEAFF
TGTGCCATCAGTGAGCCACCGGGACAGGGACCCAGAGACACTGAAGCTTTCTTT
>TRBD1|TRBV7-8|TRBJ2-1|many
CASSLTAGGLNEQFF
TGTGCCAGCAGCTTAACGGCAGGGGGTTTGAATGAGCAGTTCTTC
>-|TRBV2|TRBJ2-3|few
CASSEKVIAARSTDTQYF
TGTGCCAGCAGTGAAAAAGTGATCGCCGCAAGGAGCACAGATACGCAGTATTTT
>-|TRBV6-1|TRBJ2-7|-
CASTWTVSSYEQYF
TGTGCCAGCACTTGGACAGTGAGCTCCTACGAGCAGTACTTC
>TRBD1|TRBV27|TRBJ2-2|few
CASSPRQGGGELFF
TGTGCCAGCAGTCCGAGACAGGGGGGCGGGGAGCTGTTTTTT
>-|TRBV7-9|TRBJ1-2|-
CASFGGLGNTYGYTF
TGTGCCAGCTTCGGCGGGCTGGGGAATACCTATGGCTACACCTTC
>TRBD1|TRBV7-8|TRBJ2-3|many
CASSLYRGDYTQYF
TGTGCCAGCAGCTTATACAGGGGAGATTATACGCAGTATTTT
>-|TRBV7-9|TRBJ1-2|few
CASSPPGRLNYGYTF
TGTGCCAGCAGCCCGCCGGGACGGCTAAACTATGGCTACACCTTC
>-|TRBV7-8|TRBJ1-1|many
CASSYPDGLNTEAFF
TGTGCCAGCAGCTACCCGGACGGTTTAAACACTGAAGCTTTCTTT
>-|TRBV23-1|TRBJ2-3|-
CASSQWGEEVDTQYF
TGCGCCAGCAGTCAATGGGGGGAGGAGGTAGATACGCAGTATTTT
>-|TRBV7-8|TRBJ1-1|many
CASSLRTRPRMNTEAFF
TGTGCCAGCAGCTTAAGAACGAGACCGAGAATGAACACTGAAGCTTTCTTT
>-|TRBV2|TRBJ1-2|-
CAILPGRKEGYTF
TGTGCCATACTACCCGGGAGAAAAGAAGGCTACACCTTC
>TRBD2|TRBV7-3|TRBJ2-5|-
CASSLRLAGGQGETQYF
TGTGCCAGCAGCTTAAGGCTAGCGGGGGGTCAGGGGGAGACCCAGTACTTC